Listed here is a single TCR beta chain. Its antigen is currently not known. No base qualities exist here, and no much larger clone lies one base off it. Inclusive of the bounding cysteine and phenylalanine, the CDR3 is 13 residues long. Left in the record is the CDR3 DNA by itself, 39 bases read in frame from the first base. A distance of 7 bases separates the germline ends of V and J, which lose 6 bases and 4 bases respectively. Ficoll-Paque density gradient centrifugation was the method used to isolate PBMCs. The data derive from a study of T-cell memory formation after mild COVID-19 (dated by TCRdb to the early 2020s). Regarding the research as a whole: TCR sequence clusters from the two donors were largely donor specific. Longitudinal TCRalpha and TCRbeta repertoire sequencing tracked T-cell clones expanding and contracting after mild COVID-19 in two donors. Two young, previously healthy adult volunteers made up the cohort, one male and one female.

The research as a whole found: Only two mild cases were covered in the study, and larger cohorts including severe cases with pre-infection samples were considered necessary. Contracting CD4+ clones were located mainly in the CM and EM memory subsets, whereas CD8+ clones were found to be enriched in EMRA. The detection of some responding clones in pre-infection memory suggests that pre-existing cross-reactive memory T cells joined the SARS-CoV-2 response. SARS-CoV-2 specificity was not confirmed for the second-wave clones peaking on day 37. Clones that contracted from day 15 to 85 showed balanced CD4/CD8 phenotypes, whereas a second wave of clones that expanded from day 15 to 37 leaned towards CD4+.

Instrument on record: Illumina NovaSeq 6000. Using 5'RACE with constant-segment primers, TCRalpha and TCRbeta cDNA libraries were constructed, with sample barcodes and unique molecular identifiers added in the process. Trizol reagent was used to extract RNA from every sample. Library amplification was performed in two PCR steps, and a second sample barcode and Illumina TruSeq adapters were introduced in the second step. Sequencing of libraries was performed on an Illumina NovaSeq with 2 x 150 bp paired-end reads. The paper's processing steps were these. The reads were demultiplexed and collapsed into UMI-guided consensus sequences using migec v1.2.7. Using mixcr v2.1.11, the UMI consensuses were aligned to TRA and TRB V and J templates and assembled into clonotypes. A clonotype was counted as expanded or contracted only if both edgeR and NoisET called the change significant, with noise models trained on biological replicates. edgeR calls used a false discovery rate-adjusted p below 0.01 and a log2 fold-change threshold of 1. As an exploratory analysis of dynamics, max-normalized trajectories of the 1000 most abundant clonotypes were examined with PCA combined with hierarchical clustering. Separately sequenced CD4+ and CD8+ repertoires were used to assign the CD4 or CD8 phenotype of responding clones. The public reads were reprocessed in TCRdb via fastp at Q25 and MiXCR, keeping in-frame beta chains. Entries that share a CDR3 protein sequence are merged under the most common genes and DNA. TCRdb, not the authors, supplied the V and J calls. The sample table holds 270,000 or so distinct CDR3 sequences, of which under 20% were seen once. The ten largest clones capture 20% to 25% of the sample.

This receptor was obtained from a man in his late teens or twenties who had mild COVID-19 (a few samples of this study predate the infection). The sample titles of this study are shuffled in the database, so cell type and time point are left out; the donor was told from shared clones. The sequence is built from TRBV12-3 or TRBV12-4 and TRBJ2-6, and the D gene may be TRBD2, 5 bases matching. The specimen sequenced was PBMCs or a T cell subset sorted from them (not recorded which). The CDR3 sequence is CASRGEGANVLTF. The DNA is as follows: TGTGCCAGCAGGGGAGAAGGGGCCAACGTCCTGACTTTC.